Each of the 12 T cell receptor beta chains below was sequenced from the same sample in a study of identical twins. TCRdb reanalysed the 5' RACE reads using MiXCR and keeps one entry per CDR3 protein. The sample yields about 530,000 distinct CDR3 sequences, roughly 15% seen once. These data were also reused for a study on yellow fever vaccine responses in identical twins.

What was sequenced was CD4+ T cells sorted from blood. These receptors all stem from a woman in her late teens or twenties in good health.

V and J are TRBV7-9 and TRBJ1-4; D may be TRBD1 (5 bases). The germline V and J ends were trimmed by 5 bases and 6 bases, with 16 bases remaining between them. Germline-derived CDR1 and CDR2 are SEHNR and FQNEAQ (reference sequence). The CDR3 length is 15 residues. This CDR3 is CASSLPGGVDEKLFF. The CDR3 region has the DNA TGTGCCAGCAGCCTACCGGGAGGGGTGGATGAAAAACTGTTTTTT.

Ten or more counts support this clonotype. This chain links TRBV24-1 with TRBJ2-3, with D hard to call. Germline-derived CDR1 and CDR2 are KGHDR and SFDVKD. The CDR3 consists of 15 residues. V lost 0 bases and J 2 bases, leaving 8 bases between the germline ends. This CDR3 reads CATSDLDPTTDTQYF. CDR3 bases: TGTGCCACCAGTGATTTGGACCCCACCACAGATACGCAGTATTTT.

The chain has TRBV12-3 or TRBV12-4 and TRBJ2-5, with TRBD1 matching 7 bases. The trim removed 8 bases at V and 3 bases at J, leaving 6 bases unmatched. The CDR3 has 13 residues. The CDR3: CASFIQGEETQYF. The CDR3 DNA reads TGTGCCAGCTTTATCCAGGGGGAAGAGACCCAGTACTTC.

This clonotype occurred a few times. The rearrangement joins TRBV5-1 to TRBJ2-2; 7 bases align to TRBD1. Germline lookup yields CDR1 SGHRS and CDR2 YFSETQ. CDR3 length: 14 residues. The J segment lost 7 bases and the V segment lost 2 bases, leaving 5 bases of the junction unmatched. CDR3 in amino acids: CASSFDRANGELFF. The DNA of the CDR3 is TGCGCCAGCAGCTTCGACAGGGCTAACGGGGAGCTGTTTTTT. The entire variable domain, with the rest obtained from reference TRBV5-1 and TRBJ2-2, is as follows: KAGVTQTPRYLIKTRGQQVTLSCSPISGHRSVSWYQQTPGQGLQFLFEYFSETQRNKGNFPGRFSGRQFSNSRSEMNVSTLELGDSALYLCASSFDRANGELFFGEGSRLTVL.

The V and J genes are TRBV4-1 and TRBJ2-7, with D possibly being TRBD1 (6 bases). CDR1 and CDR2 from the germline V gene are MGHRA and YSYEKL. The CDR3 extends over 18 amino acids. Trimming shortened V by 1 base and J by 2 bases, and 21 bases separated the two germline ends. CDR3 sequence (DNA): TGCGCCAGCAGCCAAGCTCATAGTGGGACAACAAACCCCTACGAGCAGTACTTC. Protein sequence: CASSQAHSGTTNPYEQYF.

This clonotype showed up just a few times. V is TRBV12-3 or TRBV12-4 and J is TRBJ2-3; 8 nucleotides line up with TRBD2. This CDR3 comprises 16 residues. Unmatched junction bases numbered 9, after V lost 6 bases and J lost 1 base. The CDR3 coding sequence is TGTGCCAGCAGGAGACTAGCGTTGGGCGGCACAGATACGCAGTATTTT. Translated: CASRRLALGGTDTQYF.

This clonotype was counted only a few times. The CDR3 sequence is CASSFSRTNEKLFF. Written as DNA, the CDR3 is TGTGCCAGCAGCTTTTCCAGGACTAATGAAAAACTGTTTTTT. The chain is built from TRBV7-2 and TRBJ1-4, with D uncertain. V lost 3 bases and J 2 bases, leaving 7 bases between the germline ends. This CDR3 spans 14 amino acids. CDR1 and CDR2 from the germline V gene are SGHTA and FQGNSA.

The chain is built from TRBV7-3 and TRBJ2-7; D remains unclear. The germline V gene encodes CDR1 SGHTA and CDR2 FQGTGA. V dropped 2 bases and J dropped 2 bases, with 10 bases sitting between them. This CDR3 is built from 14 residues. The CDR3 loop reads CASSLLLFAYEQYF. In nucleotides, the CDR3 is TGTGCCAGCAGCTTATTGTTGTTCGCCTACGAGCAGTACTTC.

This rearrangement joins TRBV11-2 to TRBJ2-2, with D uncertain. V was pared by 8 bases and J by 7 bases, with 20 bases between. The CDR3 is 15 residues long. Germline CDR1 reads SGHAT; CDR2 reads FQNNGV. This chain's CDR3 is CASANRLGDIGELFF. The CDR3 bases are TGTGCCAGCGCCAACCGTCTAGGAGATATCGGGGAGCTGTTTTTT. Full variable domain (missing parts from reference TRBV11-2 and TRBJ2-2): EAGVAQSPRYKIIEKRQSVAFWCNPISGHATLYWYQQILGQGPKLLIQFQNNGVVDDSQLPKDRFSAERLKGVDSTLKIQPAKLEDSAVYLCASANRLGDIGELFFGEGSRLTVL.

This clonotype turned up a few times. V is TRBV7-8 and J is TRBJ2-7, with TRBD1 as a possible D gene (5 bases). V gave up 2 bases and J gave up 0 bases, with 20 bases separating them. The CDR3 contains 18 residues. The germline V gene has CDR1 SGHVS and CDR2 FQNEAQ. The CDR3 reads CASSLLAPGQRFSYEQYF. The CDR3 DNA sequence: TGTGCCAGCAGCTTATTGGCTCCAGGACAACGGTTCTCCTACGAGCAGTACTTC.

The chain couples TRBV11-2 to TRBJ1-1; 7 nucleotides agree with TRBD1. The V gene end was trimmed by 6 bases and the J gene end by 1 base; junction bases not matched to a gene: 17. The CDR3 spans 18 residues. Germline V CDR1 and CDR2: SGHAT, FQNNGV. CDR3 sequence (DNA): TGTGCCAGCAGTCTAGTGGGTTGGACAGGAGGGTGGAACACTGAAGCTTTCTTT. Translation: CASSLVGWTGGWNTEAFF.

CDR3 coding DNA: TGTGCCAGCAGTTCCCGGCCCTCCCGGGAGCAGTACTTC. Its translation: CASSSRPSREQYF. V usage is TRBV12-3 or TRBV12-4 and J usage is TRBJ2-7; D not certain. This CDR3 has 13 residues. V lost 4 bases to trimming and J lost 7 bases, with 14 bases between them.